Listed below are T cell receptor beta chains from one sample, sequenced in a study of cytomegalovirus exposure and HLA in healthy donors. The data were produced by immunoSEQ multiplex PCR, yet TCRdb's version contains in-frame clones alone and is incomplete. The sample yields about 73,000 clones, 75% seen once. The sequenced sample was PBMCs. Receptors originate from a man between 65 and 80 years old in good health and CMV-seronegative. Both conserved end residues are part of each CDR3.

CDR3aa,v_gene,j_gene
CASRGGDRATDTQYF,TRBV6-6,TRBJ2-3
CASSSTGQVDFYF,TRBV7-8,TRBJ2-7
CASSLVQGPYEQYF,TRBV4-1,TRBJ2-7
CASKPKNENEQFF,TRBV6-5,TRBJ2-1
CASSRNRDTGELFF,TRBV6-5,TRBJ2-2
CASRRGPTDTQYF,TRBV23-1,TRBJ2-3
CASSETGTGANVLTF,TRBV11-3,TRBJ2-6
CATEGGLAGGPVGELFF,TRBV10-3,TRBJ2-2
CASSADRNTEAFF,TRBV5-1,TRBJ1-1
CAWDRGFGNTIYF,TRBV30,TRBJ1-3
CASSLRSYNEQFF,TRBV6-6,TRBJ2-1
CASSLGLASGEQYF,TRBV7-2,-
CASSLLRDSGNTIYF,TRBV5-6,TRBJ1-3
CASSPTGGPFQPQHF,TRBV5-1,TRBJ1-5
CASSSDSTNYGYTF,TRBV7-2,TRBJ1-2
CSVGTASTDTQYF,TRBV29-1,TRBJ2-3
CASSLSGGLGSLDGELFF,TRBV28,TRBJ2-2
CASSLGGADYNEQFF,TRBV7-2,TRBJ2-1
CASSLHAGGTGELFF,TRBV7-2,TRBJ2-2
CASSLGAQTGTGANEQYF,TRBV5-1,TRBJ2-7
CASSPTIGRLNTEAFF,TRBV7-2,TRBJ1-1
CASSFVGPNTEAFF,TRBV28,TRBJ1-1
CASSGAGGTQETQYF,TRBV28,TRBJ2-5
CASSPLDRPNYGYTF,TRBV18,TRBJ1-2
CASSSGTGDGYTF,TRBV7-2,TRBJ1-2
CASSRRRESSYNEQFF,TRBV4-3,TRBJ2-1
CASRLAANTGELFF,TRBV19,TRBJ2-2
CASSDRGSATNEKLFF,TRBV19,TRBJ1-4
CASSLGPPGDTQYF,TRBV7-6,TRBJ2-3
CASSLATTGNPYEQYF,TRBV5-1,TRBJ2-7
CASSLPGQADSPLHF,TRBV28,TRBJ1-6
CASSTGQVGAYEQYF,TRBV5-5,TRBJ2-7
CASSPSPGNNQPQHF,TRBV18,TRBJ1-5
CASSLAPTGSYEQYF,TRBV7-8,TRBJ2-7
CAWSFRPSGAFF,TRBV30,TRBJ1-1
CAISESMFRQASGNTIYF,TRBV10-3,TRBJ1-3
CASSAGQQETQYF,TRBV9,TRBJ2-5
CASKSGQGVYYGYTF,TRBV19,TRBJ1-2
CATSRRGLGGADTQYF,TRBV15,TRBJ2-3
CASSTPWASGGSFSTDTQYF,TRBV19,TRBJ2-3
CASSPAGANTGELFF,TRBV9,TRBJ2-2
CASSPGHVKETQYF,TRBV5-5,TRBJ2-5